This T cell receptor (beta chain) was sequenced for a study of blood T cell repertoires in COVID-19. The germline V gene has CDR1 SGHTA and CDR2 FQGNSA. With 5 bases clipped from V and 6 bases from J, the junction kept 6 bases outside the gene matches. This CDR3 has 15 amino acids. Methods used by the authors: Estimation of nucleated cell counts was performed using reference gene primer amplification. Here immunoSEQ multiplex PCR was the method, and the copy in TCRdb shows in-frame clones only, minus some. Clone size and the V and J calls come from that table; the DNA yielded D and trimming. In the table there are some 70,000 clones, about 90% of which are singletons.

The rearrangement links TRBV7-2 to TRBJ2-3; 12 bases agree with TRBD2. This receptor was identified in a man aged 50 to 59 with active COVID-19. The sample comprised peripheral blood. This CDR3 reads CASSTSGGRVDTQYF. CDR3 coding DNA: TGTGCCAGCAGCACTAGCGGGGGGCGGGTGGATACGCAGTATTTT.